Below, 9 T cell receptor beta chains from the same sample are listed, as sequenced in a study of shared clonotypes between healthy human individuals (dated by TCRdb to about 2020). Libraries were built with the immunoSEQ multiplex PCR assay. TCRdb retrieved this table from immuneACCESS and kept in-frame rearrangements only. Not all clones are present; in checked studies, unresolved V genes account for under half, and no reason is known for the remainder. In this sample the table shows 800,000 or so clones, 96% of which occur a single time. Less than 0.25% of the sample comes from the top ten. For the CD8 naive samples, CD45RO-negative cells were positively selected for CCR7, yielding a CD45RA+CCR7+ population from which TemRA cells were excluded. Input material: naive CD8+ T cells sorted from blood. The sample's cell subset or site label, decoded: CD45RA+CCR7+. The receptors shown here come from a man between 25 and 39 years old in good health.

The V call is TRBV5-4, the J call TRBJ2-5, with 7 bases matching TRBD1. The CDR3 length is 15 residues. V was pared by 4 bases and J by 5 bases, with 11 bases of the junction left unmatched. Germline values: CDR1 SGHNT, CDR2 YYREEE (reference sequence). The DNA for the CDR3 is TGTGCCAGCAGCGAGACGACAGGGAGCTTGGAGACCCAGTACTTC. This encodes CASSETTGSLETQYF.

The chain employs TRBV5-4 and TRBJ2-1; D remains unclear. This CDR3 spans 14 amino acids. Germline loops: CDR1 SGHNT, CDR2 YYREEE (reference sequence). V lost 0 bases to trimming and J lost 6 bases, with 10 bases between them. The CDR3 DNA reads TGTGCCAGCAGCTTGGGGGCTGGGTTCAATGAGCAGTTCTTC. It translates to CASSLGAGFNEQFF.

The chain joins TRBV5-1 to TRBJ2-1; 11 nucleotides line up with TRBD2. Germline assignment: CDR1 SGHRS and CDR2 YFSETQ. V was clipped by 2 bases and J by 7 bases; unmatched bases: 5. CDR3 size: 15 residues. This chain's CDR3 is CASSFTSGSGNEQFF. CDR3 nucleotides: TGCGCCAGCAGCTTTACTAGCGGGAGCGGGAATGAGCAGTTCTTC.

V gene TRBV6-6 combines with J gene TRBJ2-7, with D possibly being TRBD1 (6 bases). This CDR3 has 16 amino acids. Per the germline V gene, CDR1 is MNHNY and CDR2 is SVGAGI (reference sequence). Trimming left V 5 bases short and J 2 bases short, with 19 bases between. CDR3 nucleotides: TGTGCCAGCAGTATCGCTCCGGGACATCCGACCTACGAGCAGTACTTC. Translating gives CASSIAPGHPTYEQYF.

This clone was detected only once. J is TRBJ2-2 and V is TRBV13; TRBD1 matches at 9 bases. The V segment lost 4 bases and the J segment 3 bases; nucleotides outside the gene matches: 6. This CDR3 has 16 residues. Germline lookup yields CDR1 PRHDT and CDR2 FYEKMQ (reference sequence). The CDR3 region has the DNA TGTGCCAGCAGCTCGGGGACAGGGCTAGACACCGGGGAGCTGTTTTTT. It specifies CASSSGTGLDTGELFF.

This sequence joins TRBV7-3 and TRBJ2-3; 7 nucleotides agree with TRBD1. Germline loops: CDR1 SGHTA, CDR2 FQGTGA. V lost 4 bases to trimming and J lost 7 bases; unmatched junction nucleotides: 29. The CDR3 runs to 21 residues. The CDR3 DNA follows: TGTGCCAGCAGCTCTCCACTCCAATTGAAAGACGACAGGGACGACTTGTATACGCAGTATTTT. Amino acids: CASSSPLQLKDDRDDLYTQYF.

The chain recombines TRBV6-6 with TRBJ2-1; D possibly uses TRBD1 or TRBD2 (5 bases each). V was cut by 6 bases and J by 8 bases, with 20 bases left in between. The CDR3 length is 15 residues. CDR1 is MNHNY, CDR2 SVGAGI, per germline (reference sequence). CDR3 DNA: TGTGCCAGCAGAGGGACCATCGAGGGTGTGGATGAGCAGTTCTTC. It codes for CASRGTIEGVDEQFF.

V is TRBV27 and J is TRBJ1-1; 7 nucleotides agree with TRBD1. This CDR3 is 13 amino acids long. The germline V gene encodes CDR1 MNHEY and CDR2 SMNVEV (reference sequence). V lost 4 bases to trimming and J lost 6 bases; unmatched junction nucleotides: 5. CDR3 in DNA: TGTGCCAGCAGTTCGACAGGGTCTCCTGAAGCTTTCTTT. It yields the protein CASSSTGSPEAFF.

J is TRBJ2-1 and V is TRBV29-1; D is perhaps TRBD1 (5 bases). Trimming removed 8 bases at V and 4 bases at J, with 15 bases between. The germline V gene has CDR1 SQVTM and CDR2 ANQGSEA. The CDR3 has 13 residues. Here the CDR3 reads CSTGQASYNEQFF. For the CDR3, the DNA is TGCAGCACCGGACAAGCCTCTTACAATGAGCAGTTCTTC.